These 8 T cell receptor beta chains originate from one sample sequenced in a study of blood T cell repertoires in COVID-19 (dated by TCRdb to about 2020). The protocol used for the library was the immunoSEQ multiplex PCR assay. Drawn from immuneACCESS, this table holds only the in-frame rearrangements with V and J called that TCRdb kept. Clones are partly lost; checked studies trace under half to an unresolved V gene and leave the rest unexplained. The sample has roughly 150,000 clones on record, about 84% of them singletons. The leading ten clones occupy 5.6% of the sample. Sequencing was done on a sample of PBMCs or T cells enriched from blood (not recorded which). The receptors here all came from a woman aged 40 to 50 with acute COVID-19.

CDR3 residues: CASSRPGQGATEAFF. In DNA form, the CDR3 reads TGTGCCAGCAGCCGCCCGGGACAGGGGGCCACTGAAGCTTTCTTT. V usage is TRBV7-9 and J usage is TRBJ1-1; TRBD1 matches 12 bases. Germline lookup yields CDR1 SEHNR and CDR2 FQNEAQ (reference sequence). The CDR3 sequence is 15 residues long. The J segment lost 4 bases and the V segment lost 5 bases, leaving 5 bases of the junction unmatched.

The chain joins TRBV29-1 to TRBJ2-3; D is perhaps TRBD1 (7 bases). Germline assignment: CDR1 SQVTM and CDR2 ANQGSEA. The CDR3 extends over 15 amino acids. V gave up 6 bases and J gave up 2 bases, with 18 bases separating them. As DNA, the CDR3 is TGCAGCGTGGGGGGACAGTCCACGTTCACAGATACGCAGTATTTT. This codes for CSVGGQSTFTDTQYF.

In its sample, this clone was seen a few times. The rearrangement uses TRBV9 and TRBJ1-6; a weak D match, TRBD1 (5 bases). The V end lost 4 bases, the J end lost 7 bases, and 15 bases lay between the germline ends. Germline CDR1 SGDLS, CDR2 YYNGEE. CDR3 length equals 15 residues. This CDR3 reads CASSLTGNPNSPLHF. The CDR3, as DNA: TGTGCCAGCAGCTTAACAGGCAACCCCAATTCACCCCTCCACTTT.

CDR3 protein: CASRVAGGPGEQFF. CDR3 coding DNA: TGTGCCAGCAGAGTAGCGGGAGGGCCTGGTGAGCAGTTCTTC. The chain recombines TRBV2 with TRBJ2-1, with 11 nucleotides matching TRBD2. CDR1 is SNHLY, CDR2 FYNNEI, per germline. J gave up 9 bases and V 6 bases, and 7 bases lay outside the gene matches. The CDR3 loop spans 14 amino acids. Filled out from reference TRBV2 and TRBJ2-1, the complete variable domain reads EPEVTQTPSHQVTQMGQEVILRCVPISNHLYFYWYRQILGQKVEFLVSFYNNEISEKSEIFDDQFSVERPDGSNFTLKIRSTKLEDSAMYFCASRVAGGPGEQFFGPGTRLTVL.

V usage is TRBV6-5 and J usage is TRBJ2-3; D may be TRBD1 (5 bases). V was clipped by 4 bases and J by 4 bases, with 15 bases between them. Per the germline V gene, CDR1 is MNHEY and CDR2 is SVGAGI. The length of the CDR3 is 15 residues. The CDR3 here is CASSSGAPGADTQYF. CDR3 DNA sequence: TGTGCCAGCAGTTCTGGGGCCCCAGGAGCAGATACGCAGTATTTT.

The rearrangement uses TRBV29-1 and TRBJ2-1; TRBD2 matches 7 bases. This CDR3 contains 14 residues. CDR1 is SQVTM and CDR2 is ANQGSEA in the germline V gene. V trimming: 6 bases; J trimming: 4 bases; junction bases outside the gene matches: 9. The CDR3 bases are TGCAGCGTCACCTGGGGGGAGGGATACAATGAGCAGTTCTTC. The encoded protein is CSVTWGEGYNEQFF.

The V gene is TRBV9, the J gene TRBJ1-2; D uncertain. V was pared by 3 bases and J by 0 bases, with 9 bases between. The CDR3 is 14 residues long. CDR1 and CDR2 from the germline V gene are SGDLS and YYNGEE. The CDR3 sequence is CASSAEGANYGYTF. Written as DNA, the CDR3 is TGTGCCAGCAGCGCCGAGGGTGCTAACTATGGCTACACCTTC. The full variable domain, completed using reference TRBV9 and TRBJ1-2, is DSGVTQTPKHLITATGQRVTLRCSPRSGDLSVYWYQQSLDQGLQFLIQYYNGEERAKGNILERFSAQQFPDLHSELNLSSLELGDSALYFCASSAEGANYGYTFGSGTRLTVV.

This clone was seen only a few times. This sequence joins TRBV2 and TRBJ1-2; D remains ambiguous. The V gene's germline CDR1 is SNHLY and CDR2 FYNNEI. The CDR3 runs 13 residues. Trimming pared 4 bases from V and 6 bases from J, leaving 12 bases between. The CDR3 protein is CASSAEGGDGYTF. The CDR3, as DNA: TGTGCCAGCAGTGCGGAAGGAGGAGATGGCTACACCTTC.